This T cell receptor (beta chain) was captured by sequencing in a study of blood T cell repertoires in COVID-19. Study as a whole: Acute and convalescent COVID-19 specimens originated in the United States, Italy and Spain. From T cells, B-cell-depleted T cells, or PBMCs came the material, which was cDNA or gDNA.

The CDR3 has 15 residues. J was trimmed by 2 bases and V by 6 bases; bases with no gene match: 7. Germline CDR1 and CDR2: MNHEY and SVGEGT. In the authors' methods: Amplified reference gene primers provided the basis for estimating nucleated cell counts. Here immunoSEQ multiplex PCR was the method, and the copy in TCRdb shows in-frame clones only, minus some. V, J and clone size were drawn from that table, and D and trimming were deduced from the DNA. The data contain around 170,000 clones, 65% to 85% of them singletons. The clonotype originates from a woman aged 60-75 years with acute or convalescent COVID-19. This chain joins TRBV6-2 or TRBV6-3 and TRBJ2-5; 9 positions match TRBD1. The sequenced sample was peripheral blood. The CDR3: CASSTGTGPQETQYF. The CDR3 DNA reads TGTGCCAGCAGCACAGGGACAGGGCCACAAGAGACCCAGTACTTC.